These 27 T cell receptor beta chains were all obtained from the same sample, sequenced in a study of cytomegalovirus exposure and HLA in healthy donors. Primers included in the PCR were 60 Vbeta and 13 Jbeta primers. Profiled with immunoSEQ multiplex PCR; TCRdb holds only in-frame clones, not every one. This table holds 150,000 or so clones, approximately 81% found once. Sequenced: PBMCs. These receptors were taken from a young woman in good health and CMV-seronegative.

The V gene is TRBV28, the J gene TRBJ1-4; D unresolved. Germline loops: CDR1 MDHEN, CDR2 SYDVKM. The CDR3 totals 14 residues. Between the trimmed V and J ends, which lost 7 bases and 8 bases, there was a span of 17 bases. CDR3 sequence: CASIGGRVREKLFF. CDR3 coding DNA: TGTGCCAGCATTGGCGGGCGGGTGAGGGAAAAACTGTTTTTT.

This clone was recorded only once. V is TRBV28 and J is TRBJ1-2; TRBD1 is a possible D gene (6 bases). Between the trimmed V and J ends, which lost 5 bases and 6 bases, there was a span of 16 bases. The CDR3 has 14 residues. The germline gives CDR1 MDHEN, CDR2 SYDVKM. CDR3 nucleotide sequence: TGTGCCAGCAGTCCCCCAGGGGCAGGGAATGGCTACACCTTC. Amino acid sequence: CASSPPGAGNGYTF.

The genes are TRBV4-2 and TRBJ2-1; TRBD2 is a possible D gene (5 bases). CDR1 is LGHNA and CDR2 is YNFKEQ in the germline V gene. The CDR3 contains 14 residues. The V and J ends lost 1 base and 6 bases respectively, with 10 bases between them. The CDR3 region is CASSQGRRANEQFF. CDR3 nucleotide sequence: TGTGCCAGCAGCCAAGGGCGGCGGGCCAATGAGCAGTTCTTC.

The chain has TRBV14 and TRBJ2-1, with TRBD2 identical over 10 bases. The germline CDR1 and CDR2 sequences are SGHDN and FVKESK. CDR3 length: 17 amino acids. J lost 8 bases, V lost 3 bases, and 13 bases had no gene match. CDR3 bases: TGTGCCAGCAGCCAGCGACAAAGCGGGAGGGCCTGGGATGAGCAGTTCTTC. This gives the protein CASSQRQSGRAWDEQFF.

This chain connects TRBV9 to TRBJ2-3; D ambiguous. Germline V gene data show CDR1 as SGDLS and CDR2 as YYNGEE. The CDR3 has 12 amino acids. The V and J ends lost 3 bases and 4 bases respectively, with 6 bases between them. In DNA, the CDR3 is TGTGCCAGCAGCGCCCAGTCAGATACGCAGTATTTT. It encodes CASSAQSDTQYF.

The chain combines TRBV9 with TRBJ1-4; 7 bases map to TRBD1. The V segment lost 6 bases and the J segment 3 bases; nucleotides outside the gene matches: 8. CDR3 length: 15 residues. The germline V gene has CDR1 SGDLS and CDR2 YYNGEE. DNA for the CDR3: TGTGCCAGCACCCTAGCTGGGACAGCTAATGAAAAACTGTTTTTT. The encoded protein is CASTLAGTANEKLFF.

The V gene is TRBV11-3, the J gene TRBJ2-7, with D perhaps matching TRBD2 (5 bases). There are 14 residues in the CDR3. From germline, CDR1 is SGHNT and CDR2 YENEEA. The ends were cut back, 6 bases at V and 5 bases at J, with 17 bases in the middle. CDR3 nucleotide sequence: TGTGCCAGCAGTCAAGGAGGTGAGGTCGACGAGCAGTACTTC. It encodes CASSQGGEVDEQYF.

The rearrangement joins TRBV4-2 to TRBJ2-1; 12 nucleotides align to TRBD2. Trimming took 0 bases from V and 4 from J; bases not matched to a gene: 16. Germline CDR1 reads LGHNA; CDR2 reads YNFKEQ. The CDR3 sequence is 21 residues long. The CDR3 sequence: CASSQDRTTSGRQSSYNEQFF. CDR3 nucleotides: TGTGCCAGCAGCCAAGATAGGACTACTAGCGGGAGGCAATCGTCTTACAATGAGCAGTTCTTC.

The chain joins TRBV11-3 to TRBJ1-2; perhaps TRBD1 as D (5 bases). The CDR3 spans 14 residues. Germline V gives CDR1 SGHNT, CDR2 YENEEA. Deletions cut 2 bases from V and 3 bases from J, with 10 bases between. The CDR3 region is CASSLPGLDYGYTF. The CDR3 nucleotides read TGTGCCAGCAGCTTACCAGGGTTAGACTATGGCTACACCTTC.

The CDR3: CASSNDRAMNTEAFF. The CDR3 region has the DNA TGTGCCAGCAGTAATGACAGGGCCATGAACACTGAAGCTTTCTTT. This chain links TRBV6-5 with TRBJ1-1; TRBD1 matches at 7 bases. Unmatched junction bases numbered 6, after V lost 5 bases and J lost 0 bases. The CDR3 runs to 15 residues. The germline gives CDR1 MNHEY, CDR2 SVGAGI.

The chain uses TRBV28 and TRBJ2-2, with 8 bases lining up with TRBD2. The CDR3 consists of 15 residues. Germline loops: CDR1 MDHEN, CDR2 SYDVKM. Trimming took 2 bases from V and 1 from J; bases not matched to a gene: 0. In DNA, the CDR3 is TGTGCCAGCAGTTTAGCGGGGGGGAACACCGGGGAGCTGTTTTTT. It specifies CASSLAGGNTGELFF.

The V call is TRBV4-1, the J call TRBJ2-2, with a tentative D call TRBD1 (6 bases). Trimming removed 0 bases at V and 3 bases at J, with 11 bases between. Per the germline V gene, CDR1 is MGHRA and CDR2 is YSYEKL. The CDR3 runs to 16 residues. The CDR3 is CASSQDNRVDTGELFF. CDR3 in DNA: TGCGCCAGCAGCCAAGATAACAGGGTCGACACCGGGGAGCTGTTTTTT.

This clone was seen more than once but under ten times. This chain links TRBV6-6 with TRBJ2-1, with TRBD1 matching 7 bases. The CDR3 consists of 14 residues. CDR1 is MNHNY, CDR2 SVGAGI, per germline (reference sequence). V trimming: 2 bases; J trimming: 4 bases; junction bases outside the gene matches: 2. In DNA, the CDR3 is TGTGCCAGCAGTTACAGGGACAGATACAATGAGCAGTTCTTC. It translates to CASSYRDRYNEQFF.

This chain connects TRBV28 to TRBJ1-1, with D maybe TRBD1 (6 bases). CDR1 MDHEN and CDR2 SYDVKM come from the germline V gene. V lost 4 bases to trimming and J lost 0 bases, with 15 bases between them. This CDR3 is 16 amino acids long. The CDR3 loop reads CASSSATGLVNTEAFF. The CDR3 DNA sequence: TGTGCCAGCAGTTCCGCGACAGGATTAGTGAACACTGAAGCTTTCTTT.

The gene calls are TRBV2 and TRBJ2-1; 10 bases line up with TRBD2. Looked up from germline, CDR1 is SNHLY and CDR2 is FYNNEI. The CDR3 length is 15 residues. Trimming at V came to 6 bases and at J to 4 bases, leaving 6 bases not matched to a gene. In DNA, the CDR3 is TGTGCCAGCAGGCCGACTAGCGGGTTATACAATGAGCAGTTCTTC. This encodes CASRPTSGLYNEQFF.

This sequence joins TRBV6-1 and TRBJ1-2; no clear D. This CDR3 has 13 amino acids. Germline V gives CDR1 MNHNS, CDR2 SASEGT. Trimming cost V 3 bases and J 8 bases, with 13 bases left between them. The CDR3 DNA reads TGTGCCAGCAGTGATAAGGGTTCGGGAGGCTACACCTTC. As protein: CASSDKGSGGYTF.

This chain links TRBV5-6 with TRBJ2-1, with 7 bases lining up with TRBD2. This CDR3 region has 15 residues. V shed 1 base, J shed 5 bases, and the junction held 6 bases outside the gene matches. Germline values: CDR1 SGHDT, CDR2 YYEEEE. DNA for the CDR3: TGTGCCAGCAGCTTGTGGCAGGGACTACACAATGAGCAGTTCTTC. It translates to CASSLWQGLHNEQFF.

This clone was detected only a few times. V and J are TRBV14 and TRBJ2-3; the match to TRBD1 covers 9 bases. The germline CDR1 and CDR2 sequences are SGHDN and FVKESK. V shed 8 bases and J 2 bases; nucleotides not matched to a gene: 5. This CDR3 comprises 14 residues. The DNA of the CDR3 is TGTGCCAGCTTGGGACAGGGAAACACAGATACGCAGTATTTT. Translating it yields CASLGQGNTDTQYF.

This clone has just one count. CDR3 in amino acids: CASSDPGNPVGYGYTF. Here the CDR3 DNA reads TGTGCCAGCAGTGACCCGGGGAACCCGGTGGGCTATGGCTACACCTTC. The chain uses TRBV2 and TRBJ1-2; no clear D. The V end lost 3 bases, the J end lost 4 bases, and 18 bases lay between the germline ends. Per germline, CDR1 SNHLY and CDR2 FYNNEI. The CDR3 totals 16 residues.

This chain uses TRBV21-1 with TRBJ2-5; whether TRBD2, the table's D call, matches the DNA was not checked. The assigned J gene may be wrong: the sequence end matches TRBJ2-7 better. TRBV21-1 is a pseudogene. This CDR3 has 17 amino acids. As DNA, the CDR3 is TGTGCCAGCGTCCACGATAGCGGGAGCCAGAGCTCCTACGAGCAGTACTTC. Its translation is CASVHDSGSQSSYEQYF.

This chain links TRBV5-8 with TRBJ2-6; 7 bases are a match to TRBD1. From germline, CDR1 is SGHTS and CDR2 YDEGEE. The CDR3 length is 17 residues. The junction had 10 bases not matched to a gene; V was cut back by 6 bases and J by 1 base. The CDR3 loop is CASTPGTVLSGANVLTF. As DNA, the CDR3 is TGTGCCAGCACCCCCGGGACAGTATTGTCTGGGGCCAACGTCCTGACTTTC.

The chain uses TRBV7-2 and TRBJ2-5; D might be TRBD2 (6 bases). Germline V gene data show CDR1 as SGHTA and CDR2 as FQGNSA. V shed 5 bases and J shed 5 bases, with 9 bases lying between them. This CDR3 is built from 12 residues. CDR3 DNA: TGTGCCAGCAGCCCGGGGAGGGAGACCCAGTACTTC. Residues: CASSPGRETQYF. The variable domain in full, with the rest retrieved from reference TRBV7-2 and TRBJ2-5, is GAGVSQSPSNKVTEKGKDVELRCDPISGHTALYWYRQSLGQGLEFLIYFQGNSAPDKSGLPSDRFSAERTGGSVSTLTIQRTQQEDSAVYLCASSPGRETQYFGPGTRLLVL.

The J gene is TRBJ2-7, the V gene TRBV5-1, with 10 bases matching TRBD1. The CDR3 totals 15 residues. The germline gives CDR1 SGHRS, CDR2 YFSETQ. V was pared by 4 bases and J by 2 bases, with 6 bases of the junction left unmatched. CDR3 sequence reads: CASSQGTGEAYEQYF. The CDR3 DNA follows: TGCGCCAGCAGCCAAGGGACAGGGGAGGCCTACGAGCAGTACTTC.

This clone was found a few times. V is TRBV11-2 and J is TRBJ1-1, with D perhaps matching TRBD1 (5 bases). Germline loops: CDR1 SGHAT, CDR2 FQNNGV. Trimming removed 1 base at V and 9 bases at J, with 15 bases between. There are 14 residues in the CDR3. Written as DNA, the CDR3 is TGTGCCAGCAGCTTAGGCCCTTCGACAGTTAAAGCTTTCTTT. It yields the protein CASSLGPSTVKAFF.

V and J are TRBV15 and TRBJ1-5, with D maybe TRBD1 (5 bases). With 0 bases removed from V and 7 bases from J, the gap between germline ends came to 10 bases. The CDR3 extends over 14 amino acids. Germline V gives CDR1 LNHNV, CDR2 YYDKDF (reference sequence). Here the CDR3 DNA reads TGTGCCACCAGCAGAGACAGGGTAACCCAGCCCCAGCATTTT. It specifies CATSRDRVTQPQHF. The full variable domain, rest sourced from reference TRBV15 and TRBJ1-5, is DAMVIQNPRYQVTQFGKPVTLSCSQTLNHNVMYWYQQKSSQAPKLLFHYYDKDFNNEADTPDNFQSRRPNTSFCFLDIRSPGLGDTAMYLCATSRDRVTQPQHFGDGTRLSIL.

The chain employs TRBV13 and TRBJ2-5; weak D call: TRBD1 (6 bases). The germline V and J ends were trimmed by 7 bases and 2 bases, with 20 bases remaining between them. From germline, CDR1 is PRHDT and CDR2 FYEKMQ (reference sequence). The CDR3 length is 16 residues. The CDR3 DNA sequence: TGTGCCAGCACGACATACAGGGCTGGAGTTCAAGAGACCCAGTACTTC. Translated: CASTTYRAGVQETQYF.

The chain recombines TRBV9 with TRBJ2-7; 10 nucleotides match TRBD2. Unmatched junction bases numbered 6, after V lost 3 bases and J lost 0 bases. The CDR3 contains 16 residues. Germline CDR1 and CDR2: SGDLS and YYNGEE. For the CDR3, the DNA is TGTGCCAGCAGCGCCCACACTAGCGGGGACTCCTACGAGCAGTACTTC. It yields the protein CASSAHTSGDSYEQYF.